This T cell receptor beta chain was recovered during a study of CD8 T cells in Susac syndrome. Study-wide background: Patients with Susac syndrome were therapy-naive, on corticosteroids, or on intravenous immunoglobulin alone at blood draw.

An input of about 0.5 to 1 ug of RNA was subjected to reverse transcription using random hexamers. Each CDR3 protein is one row after TCRdb ran MiXCR on the immunoSEQ multiplex PCR reads. The repertoire holds 95,000 to 150,000 distinct CDR3 sequences, with 96% as singletons. CDR1 is ENHRY, CDR2 SYGVKD, per germline. V was clipped by 10 bases and J by 4 bases; unmatched bases: 6. This CDR3 has 13 residues. Recently defined diagnostic criteria classed the Susac syndrome patients as definite or probable. The sequencing sample was made of CD4+ T cells from PBMCs. The receptor comes from a human donor with Susac syndrome. The chain carries TRBV10-3 and TRBJ2-7; 11 bases map to TRBD1. The CDR3 region is CATAGTGGYEQYF. The DNA for the CDR3 is TGTGCCACCGCCGGGACAGGGGGATACGAGCAGTACTTC.